This passage covers 16 T cell receptor beta chains from one sample sequenced in a study of blood T cell repertoires in COVID-19. The assay was immunoSEQ multiplex PCR, and TCRdb's table has in-frame clones only and misses some. The sample lists 250,000 to 300,000 clones; around 87% were seen once. The sample comprised peripheral blood. The origin of the receptors is a woman aged 40 to 50 who had recovered from COVID-19.

In DNA form, the CDR3 reads TGTGCCTGGAGTCAAACCGGACAGGGGGTCCTTCTCTCCTACGAGCAGTACTTC. It codes for CAWSQTGQGVLLSYEQYF. This chain uses TRBV30 with TRBJ2-7, with TRBD1 matching 10 bases. CDR3 size: 18 residues. Germline V CDR1 and CDR2: GTSNPN, SVGIG (reference sequence). V trimming: 2 bases; J trimming: 0 bases; junction bases outside the gene matches: 13.

The chain recombines TRBV7-9 with TRBJ2-7; 7 bases fit TRBD2. The length of the CDR3 is 13 residues. CDR1 and CDR2 (germline): SEHNR, FQNEAQ (reference sequence). Unmatched junction bases numbered 4, after V lost 2 bases and J lost 6 bases. CDR3: CASSLSSSGEQYF. The CDR3 DNA sequence: TGTGCCAGCAGCTTAAGTTCTAGCGGCGAGCAGTACTTC.

The chain uses TRBV30 and TRBJ2-3; D is perhaps TRBD2 (5 bases). The CDR3 length is 16 residues. Germline V gives CDR1 GTSNPN, CDR2 SVGIG (reference sequence). Trimming cost V 2 bases and J 4 bases, with 19 bases left between them. Here the CDR3 DNA reads TGTGCCTGGAGTCCGTTTAGCGTCTTGTCGGCAGATACGCAGTATTTT. Its translation is CAWSPFSVLSADTQYF.

CDR3 bases: TGTGCCAGCAGTGAAGTCAGGTGGAGGGGAAACCAGCCCCAGCATTTT. Residues: CASSEVRWRGNQPQHF. The genes are TRBV6-1 and TRBJ1-5, with D possibly TRBD1 on 5 matching bases. The CDR3 has 16 amino acids. Germline CDR1 reads MNHNS; CDR2 reads SASEGT. Trimming removed 1 base from V and 7 bases from J, with 17 bases in between.

The V call is TRBV7-9, the J call TRBJ2-2, with 7 bases matching TRBD1. This CDR3 has 15 amino acids. Germline lookup yields CDR1 SEHNR and CDR2 FQNEAQ (reference sequence). Trimming took 1 base from V and 4 from J; bases not matched to a gene: 3. CDR3 nucleotide sequence: TGTGCCAGCAGCTTAGGTGCAGGGGGCACCGGGGAGCTGTTTTTT. It is translated as CASSLGAGGTGELFF.

This clone has just one count. This chain links TRBV23-1 with TRBJ2-7; 8 bases are a match to TRBD2. TRBV23-1 is noted as an ORF with a role that remains uncertain. This CDR3 comprises 13 residues. The V gene end was trimmed by 4 bases and the J gene end by 4 bases; junction bases not matched to a gene: 3. CDR3 region: CASSRSGGYEQYF. The CDR3 DNA follows: TGCGCCAGCAGTCGAAGCGGGGGTTACGAGCAGTACTTC.

In DNA form, the CDR3 reads TGTGCCAGCAGCTTGGTAGCGGAATCTAGCACAGATACGCAGTATTTT. Translated: CASSLVAESSTDTQYF. The chain carries TRBV7-6 and TRBJ2-3; D may be TRBD2 (6 bases). The ends were cut back, 3 bases at V and 0 bases at J, with 13 bases in the middle. In germline, CDR1 is SGHVS, CDR2 FNYEAQ. This CDR3 is built from 16 residues.

The chain combines TRBV11-2 with TRBJ1-2; 7 bases are shared with TRBD1. The V gene's germline CDR1 is SGHAT and CDR2 FQNNGV. The CDR3 is made up of 14 amino acids. After removal of 2 bases from V and 4 bases from J, the junction contained 4 bases not matched to a gene. The CDR3 sequence is CASSLNRGGYGYTF. The CDR3, as DNA: TGTGCCAGCAGCTTAAACAGGGGAGGCTATGGCTACACCTTC.

The chain joins TRBV5-4 to TRBJ2-5, with 7 bases lining up with TRBD1. Germline lookup yields CDR1 SGHNT and CDR2 YYREEE (reference sequence). V dropped 3 bases and J dropped 1; count of bases not matched to a gene: 6. The CDR3 has 15 amino acids. CDR3 region: CASSSKQGSQETQYF. DNA for the CDR3: TGTGCCAGCAGCTCGAAACAGGGGTCCCAAGAGACCCAGTACTTC.

The chain employs TRBV7-9 and TRBJ1-4; weak D call: TRBD1 (6 bases). The ends were cut back, 2 bases at V and 3 bases at J, with 10 bases in the middle. CDR3 size: 15 residues. Germline CDR1 reads SEHNR; CDR2 reads FQNEAQ (reference sequence). In DNA, the CDR3 is TGTGCCAGCAGCTTAACGGACAGCTCTAATGAAAAACTGTTTTTT. Translating gives CASSLTDSSNEKLFF.

Concerning this clone itself: Different DNA sequences within this sample yield the same CDR3. V gene TRBV6-5 combines with J gene TRBJ2-7; the match to TRBD1 covers 8 bases. The germline CDR1 and CDR2 sequences are MNHEY and SVGAGI. V shed 2 bases and J 0 bases; nucleotides not matched to a gene: 0. CDR3 length: 14 amino acids. The CDR3: CASSYDRGSYEQYF. The CDR3 DNA is TGTGCCAGCAGTTACGACAGGGGCTCCTACGAGCAGTACTTC.

The V call is TRBV5-1, the J call TRBJ1-1; D gene unclear. This CDR3 is 13 amino acids long. The ends were cut back, 4 bases at V and 4 bases at J, with 11 bases in the middle. Germline V gene sequence: CDR1 SGHRS, CDR2 YFSETQ. The DNA for the CDR3 is TGCGCCAGCAGCGACCCCTCGGGCACTGAAGCTTTCTTT. Amino acids: CASSDPSGTEAFF.

This chain links TRBV7-2 with TRBJ2-7; 8 bases are shared with TRBD1. Losses at the gene ends were 5 bases for V and 3 bases for J; bases not matched to a gene: 21. The CDR3 sequence is 19 residues long. Germline CDR1 SGHTA, CDR2 FQGNSA. CDR3 in amino acids: CASSRGRSGDRPKDYEQYF. Here the CDR3 DNA reads TGTGCCAGCAGCCGCGGAAGGAGTGGGGACAGGCCGAAGGACTACGAGCAGTACTTC.

The J gene is TRBJ2-3, the V gene TRBV2; D gene unclear. Germline loops: CDR1 SNHLY, CDR2 FYNNEI. The CDR3 covers 15 residues. V lost 5 bases and J 0 bases, leaving 12 bases between the germline ends. CDR3 in DNA: TGTGCCAGCAGTTTAAGAGACTGGAGCACAGATACGCAGTATTTT. Translated: CASSLRDWSTDTQYF.

The rearrangement joins TRBV30 to TRBJ2-6, with D possibly TRBD1 on 5 matching bases. The CDR3 loop spans 15 amino acids. V was pared by 0 bases and J by 3 bases, with 9 bases between. Germline CDR1 is GTSNPN and CDR2 is SVGIG (reference sequence). CDR3 loop: CAWSVRGFGANVLTF. The CDR3 region has the DNA TGTGCCTGGAGTGTTAGGGGATTTGGGGCCAACGTCCTGACTTTC.

The chain combines TRBV6-5 with TRBJ1-3; perhaps TRBD1 as D (6 bases). V was shortened by 2 bases and J by 4 bases, with 12 bases between the two germline ends. This CDR3 has 15 residues. The V gene's germline CDR1 is MNHEY and CDR2 SVGAGI. The chain's CDR3 is CASSYQRQAGNTIYF. The DNA for the CDR3 is TGTGCCAGCAGTTACCAAAGACAGGCCGGAAACACCATATATTTT.